The 26 T cell receptor beta chains below were found in one sample sequenced in a study of blood T cell repertoires in COVID-19. Here immunoSEQ multiplex PCR was the method, and the copy in TCRdb shows in-frame clones only, minus some. The sample carries some 76,000 clones, under 95% recorded once. Sequencing input: peripheral blood. These receptors originate from a human donor in a cohort sampled during active COVID-19.

The V and J genes are TRBV6-5 and TRBJ2-3; tentatively, D is TRBD2 (5 bases). CDR3 length equals 16 residues. CDR1 MNHEY and CDR2 SVGAGI come from the germline V gene. Trimming shortened V by 0 bases and J by 2 bases, and 12 bases separated the two germline ends. The CDR3 protein is CASSYSGLSPTDTQYF. DNA of the CDR3: TGTGCCAGCAGTTACTCCGGACTTTCCCCCACAGATACGCAGTATTTT.

The chain recombines TRBV9 with TRBJ2-3; D not certain. The CDR3 sequence is 14 residues long. Germline assignment: CDR1 SGDLS and CDR2 YYNGEE. Trimming pared 0 bases from V and 2 bases from J, leaving 7 bases between. The CDR3: CASSVGSNTDTQYF. The DNA of the CDR3 is TGTGCCAGCAGCGTAGGTTCCAACACAGATACGCAGTATTTT.

The rearrangement links TRBV11-2 to TRBJ2-7; a weak D match, TRBD2 (7 bases). CDR3 size: 16 residues. In germline, CDR1 is SGHAT, CDR2 FQNNGV. V was shortened by 1 base and J by 0 bases, with 13 bases between the two germline ends. This CDR3 is CASSLAQGGASYEQYF. As DNA, the CDR3 is TGTGCCAGCAGCTTAGCCCAAGGGGGGGCCTCCTACGAGCAGTACTTC. Full variable domain (outside the CDR3, taken from reference TRBV11-2 and TRBJ2-7): EAGVAQSPRYKIIEKRQSVAFWCNPISGHATLYWYQQILGQGPKLLIQFQNNGVVDDSQLPKDRFSAERLKGVDSTLKIQPAKLEDSAVYLCASSLAQGGASYEQYFGPGTRLTVT.

The rearrangement uses TRBV14 and TRBJ1-1; maybe TRBD1 (6 bases). Germline CDR1 reads SGHDN; CDR2 reads FVKESK. V was clipped by 3 bases and J by 4 bases, with 18 bases between them. There are 16 residues in the CDR3. The CDR3 protein is CASSHHPVTGGTEAFF. The CDR3 nucleotides read TGTGCCAGCAGCCACCACCCCGTGACAGGCGGCACTGAAGCTTTCTTT.

The rearrangement links TRBV6-1 to TRBJ2-7, with 10 bases aligning to TRBD1. V lost 3 bases and J lost 4; bases outside the gene matches: 6. Looked up from germline, CDR1 is MNHNS and CDR2 is SASEGT. This CDR3 spans 15 amino acids. This CDR3 reads CASSEATGGQYEQYF. The CDR3 DNA reads as TGTGCCAGCAGTGAGGCGACAGGGGGCCAGTACGAGCAGTACTTC.

The chain combines TRBV9 with TRBJ2-2; 7 nucleotides line up with TRBD1. This CDR3 has 16 residues. Trimming cost V 6 bases and J 5 bases; bases outside gene matches: 13. CDR1 is SGDLS and CDR2 is YYNGEE in the germline V gene. The CDR3 DNA reads TGTGCCAGCACCGGGGCAAGGGGGCTATGGACCGGGGAGCTGTTTTTT. Translated, it gives CASTGARGLWTGELFF.

V is TRBV5-5 and J is TRBJ1-2, with 9 bases matching TRBD1. The CDR3 has 15 amino acids. The trim removed 4 bases at V and 4 bases at J, leaving 8 bases unmatched. Germline CDR1 reads SGHKS; CDR2 reads YYEKEE (reference sequence). CDR3 protein: CASSVQGAPGYGYTF. The CDR3 nucleotides are TGTGCCAGCAGCGTACAGGGGGCGCCGGGCTATGGCTACACCTTC.

The chain uses TRBV4-2 and TRBJ1-5, with D maybe TRBD1 (5 bases). The CDR3 loop spans 15 amino acids. V lost 1 base and J 2 bases, leaving 9 bases between the germline ends. CDR1 and CDR2 from the germline V gene are LGHNA and YNFKEQ. CDR3 DNA sequence: TGTGCCAGCAGCCAAGGGGGCGCGGGCAATCAGCCCCAGCATTTT. Amino acids: CASSQGGAGNQPQHF.

The chain combines TRBV6-1 with TRBJ1-5; tentatively, D is TRBD1 (5 bases). Germline V gene sequence: CDR1 MNHNS, CDR2 SASEGT. V lost 1 base and J 4 bases, leaving 14 bases between the germline ends. CDR3 length: 16 amino acids. The CDR3 DNA sequence: TGTGCCAGCAGTGAAGGTACCTCTAGGGGTAATCAGCCCCAGCATTTT. It encodes CASSEGTSRGNQPQHF.

The V call is TRBV9, the J call TRBJ1-6; TRBD1 aligns across 7 bases. Unmatched junction bases numbered 12, after V lost 0 bases and J lost 9 bases. This CDR3 contains 17 residues. Germline values: CDR1 SGDLS, CDR2 YYNGEE. CDR3 region: CASSVGPPGGSGSPLHF. As DNA, the CDR3 is TGTGCCAGCAGCGTAGGACCCCCAGGGGGAAGTGGTTCACCCCTCCACTTT.

V gene TRBV2 combines with J gene TRBJ1-5, with a possible D match to TRBD1 (6 bases). The CDR3 runs 13 residues. Germline CDR1 SNHLY, CDR2 FYNNEI. V was shortened by 5 bases and J by 2 bases, with 7 bases between the two germline ends. This chain's CDR3 is CASSRQGNQPQHF. CDR3 nucleotides: TGTGCCAGCAGTAGACAGGGCAATCAGCCCCAGCATTTT.

V usage is TRBV29-1 and J usage is TRBJ1-5; no clear D gene. Trimming took off 4 bases at V and 4 bases at J, with 8 bases between the two ends. The CDR3 sequence is 12 residues long. The germline CDR1 and CDR2 sequences are SQVTM and ANQGSEA. The CDR3 reads CSVAGTNQPQHF. CDR3 bases: TGCAGCGTTGCAGGTACGAATCAGCCCCAGCATTTT.

This chain uses TRBV1 with TRBJ2-7; the table calls TRBD1, which could not be checked here. TRBV1 is annotated as a pseudogene. The CDR3 length is 16 residues. CDR3 protein: CTSSHNLQGYSYEQYF. DNA of the CDR3: TGCACCAGCAGCCACAACCTACAGGGCTATTCCTACGAGCAGTACTTC.

The chain is built from TRBV20-1 and TRBJ2-3; 9 bases are a match to TRBD1. The ends lost 3 bases at V and 5 bases at J; junction bases unmatched: 3. The V gene's germline CDR1 is DFQATT and CDR2 SNEGSKA (reference sequence). This CDR3 has 13 amino acids. The CDR3 DNA reads as TGCAGTGCTAGTGACAGGGGGGTAGATACGCAGTATTTT. Its translation: CSASDRGVDTQYF.

The chain combines TRBV4-2 with TRBJ2-3, with TRBD2 matching 7 bases. Germline V lookup: CDR1 LGHNA, CDR2 YNFKEQ. CDR3 length equals 17 residues. Germline trimming cut 1 base from V and 2 bases from J; bases unmatched to any gene: 9. CDR3 protein: CASSQGSRLADTDTQYF. In nucleotides, the CDR3 is TGTGCCAGCAGCCAAGGCTCGAGGCTAGCGGACACAGATACGCAGTATTTT.

The CDR3 DNA sequence: TGTGCCAGCAGTTACTCTGCCCGGGAGAAGTACTTC. It specifies CASSYSAREKYF. The chain recombines TRBV6-6 with TRBJ2-7; TRBD2 might be the D (6 bases). V was trimmed by 0 bases and J by 11 bases, leaving 11 bases between them. The CDR3 has 12 residues. Germline lookup yields CDR1 MNHNY and CDR2 SVGAGI (reference sequence).

V usage is TRBV6-6 and J usage is TRBJ1-5; TRBD1 agrees at 7 bases. The CDR3 totals 14 residues. V lost 6 bases, J lost 6 bases, and 8 bases stayed unmatched. Germline loops: CDR1 MNHNY, CDR2 SVGAGI (reference sequence). The CDR3 DNA reads TGTGCCAGCAGAGAGGGGGCGCGCGGTCAGCCCCAGCATTTT. This encodes CASREGARGQPQHF.

The chain carries TRBV2 and TRBJ2-5; D is possibly TRBD1 (6 bases). The ends were cut back, 6 bases at V and 4 bases at J, with 12 bases in the middle. The CDR3 loop spans 13 amino acids. Germline V gene sequence: CDR1 SNHLY, CDR2 FYNNEI. This chain's CDR3 is CASRATGLETQYF. The DNA of the CDR3 is TGTGCCAGCAGGGCGACAGGTCTAGAGACCCAGTACTTC.

CDR3 nucleotide sequence: TGTGCCAGCTCACCCTTGACAGTGCTGAACACTGAAGCTTTCTTT. It yields the protein CASSPLTVLNTEAFF. The V and J genes are TRBV18 and TRBJ1-1; TRBD1 might be the D (5 bases). Germline lookup yields CDR1 KGHSH and CDR2 LQKENI. The CDR3 has 15 amino acids. Trimming stripped 3 bases from V and 0 bases from J, with 11 bases between.

The gene calls are TRBV9 and TRBJ2-3; the D gene is possibly TRBD2 (7 bases). CDR3 size: 14 residues. The V gene lost 0 bases and the J gene lost 6 bases, with 11 bases spanning the gap. The germline V gene has CDR1 SGDLS and CDR2 YYNGEE. The CDR3 nucleotides read TGTGCCAGCAGCGTAGGCGGGGGCGGCGATACGCAGTATTTT. Its translation is CASSVGGGGDTQYF.

V is TRBV7-2 and J is TRBJ1-2; 7 nucleotides agree with TRBD1. The CDR3 is 13 residues long. Per germline, CDR1 SGHTA and CDR2 FQGNSA. The trim removed 7 bases at V and 4 bases at J, leaving 6 bases unmatched. The CDR3 reads CASTLDRSYGYTF. CDR3 sequence (DNA): TGTGCCAGCACCTTGGACAGGAGCTATGGCTACACCTTC.

This chain links TRBV29-1 with TRBJ2-2, with 12 bases matching TRBD1. J gave up 6 bases and V 7 bases, and 6 bases lay outside the gene matches. This CDR3 region has 14 residues. Germline V gene sequence: CDR1 SQVTM, CDR2 ANQGSEA. Here the CDR3 reads CSAHGTGGSGELFF. Here the CDR3 DNA reads TGCAGCGCCCATGGGACAGGGGGCTCCGGGGAGCTGTTTTTT.

This sequence joins TRBV29-1 and TRBJ2-1; maybe TRBD2 (5 bases). Looked up from germline, CDR1 is SQVTM and CDR2 is ANQGSEA. Trimming took off 7 bases at V and 7 bases at J, with 17 bases between the two ends. The CDR3 is 13 residues long. CDR3 protein: CSAKGEGKNEQFF. The DNA for the CDR3 is TGCAGCGCCAAGGGTGAGGGAAAGAATGAGCAGTTCTTC.

This clone was counted a single time. This sequence joins TRBV4-1 and TRBJ1-1, with 7 nucleotides matching TRBD1. From germline, CDR1 is MGHRA and CDR2 YSYEKL. The CDR3 spans 15 residues. After removal of 5 bases from V and 5 bases from J, the junction contained 11 bases not matched to a gene. For the CDR3, the DNA is TGCGCCAGCAGCGAAGGTGAGGGGGCGCGGACTGAAGCTTTCTTT. Translated, it gives CASSEGEGARTEAFF.

The V and J genes are TRBV5-3 and TRBJ2-7; no firm D call. TRBV5-3 is identified as an open reading frame with a role that is uncertain. The V end lost 9 bases, the J end lost 5 bases, and 12 bases lay between the germline ends. The CDR3 sequence is 11 residues long. The CDR3 DNA is TGTGCCACAGAACGGGTGCACGAGCAGTACTTC. Protein sequence: CATERVHEQYF.

The rearrangement links TRBV18 to TRBJ1-4; 7 nucleotides align to TRBD1. V lost 5 bases, J lost 0 bases, and 9 bases stayed unmatched. This CDR3 has 17 amino acids. CDR1 is KGHSH and CDR2 is LQKENI in the germline V gene. The CDR3 nucleotides read TGTGCCAGCTCAGAGGGGGCGATACTTGCAACTAATGAAAAACTGTTTTTT. It codes for CASSEGAILATNEKLFF.